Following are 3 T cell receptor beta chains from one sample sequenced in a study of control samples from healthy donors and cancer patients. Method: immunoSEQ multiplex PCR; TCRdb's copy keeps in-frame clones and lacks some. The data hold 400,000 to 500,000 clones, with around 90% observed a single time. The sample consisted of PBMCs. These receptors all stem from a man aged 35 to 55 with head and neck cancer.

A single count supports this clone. DNA for the CDR3: TGTGCCAGCAGCCAAGATGTACCCACCCATGAGCAGTTCTTC. Translated: CASSQDVPTHEQFF. The chain uses TRBV3-1 (or the pseudogene TRBV3-2) and TRBJ2-1; D is undetermined. V was pared by 0 bases and J by 8 bases, with 11 bases between. The CDR3 is made up of 14 amino acids. Germline CDR1 is LGHDT and CDR2 is YNNKEL (reference sequence).

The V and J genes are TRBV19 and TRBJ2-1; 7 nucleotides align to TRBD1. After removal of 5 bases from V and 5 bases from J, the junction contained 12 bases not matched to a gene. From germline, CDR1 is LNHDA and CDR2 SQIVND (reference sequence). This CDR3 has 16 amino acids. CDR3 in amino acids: CASSLTDRSYHNEQFF. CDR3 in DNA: TGTGCCAGTAGTCTGACGGACAGGAGTTATCACAATGAGCAGTTCTTC. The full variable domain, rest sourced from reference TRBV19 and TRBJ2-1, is DGGITQSPKYLFRKEGQNVTLSCEQNLNHDAMYWYRQDPGQGLRLIYYSQIVNDFQKGDIAEGYSVSREKKESFPLTVTSAQKNPTAFYLCASSLTDRSYHNEQFFGPGTRLTVL.

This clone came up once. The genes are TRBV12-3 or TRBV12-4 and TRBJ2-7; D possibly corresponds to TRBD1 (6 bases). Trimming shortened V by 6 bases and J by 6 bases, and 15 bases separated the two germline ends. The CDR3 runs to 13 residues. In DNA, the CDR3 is TGTGCCAGCAGCCTCGGGACAAGCCGCGAGCAGTACTTC. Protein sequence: CASSLGTSREQYF.